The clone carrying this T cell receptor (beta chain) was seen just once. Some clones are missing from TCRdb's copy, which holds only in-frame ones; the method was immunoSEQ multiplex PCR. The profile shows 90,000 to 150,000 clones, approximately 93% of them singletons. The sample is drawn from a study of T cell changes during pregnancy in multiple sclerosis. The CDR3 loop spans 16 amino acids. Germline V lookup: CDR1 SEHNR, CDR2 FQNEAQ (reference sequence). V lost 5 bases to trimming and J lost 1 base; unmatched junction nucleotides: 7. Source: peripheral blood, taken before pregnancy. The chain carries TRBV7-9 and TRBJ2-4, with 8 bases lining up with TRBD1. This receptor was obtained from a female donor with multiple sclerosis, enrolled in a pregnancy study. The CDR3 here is CASSEGQGIAKNIQYF. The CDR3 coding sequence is TGTGCCAGCAGCGAAGGACAGGGAATCGCCAAAAACATTCAGTACTTC.